These 5 T cell receptor beta chains were sequenced from one sample in a study of blood T cell repertoires in COVID-19. Data came from immunoSEQ multiplex PCR; TCRdb stores just in-frame clones and leaves some out. This table holds some 97,000 clones, about 82% found once. Sequencing input: peripheral blood. The source is a man aged 50-59 years with active or convalescent COVID-19.

This chain joins TRBV27 and TRBJ2-1, with 14 bases fitting TRBD2. Germline CDR1 and CDR2: MNHEY and SMNVEV (reference sequence). Trimming cost V 5 bases and J 8 bases; bases outside gene matches: 5. This CDR3 comprises 15 residues. The CDR3 region is CASSEGLAGAYEQFF. The CDR3 nucleotides are TGTGCCAGCAGTGAGGGACTAGCGGGAGCCTATGAGCAGTTCTTC.

V gene TRBV2 combines with J gene TRBJ2-2; D call uncertain. The CDR3 covers 12 residues. The germline V gene has CDR1 SNHLY and CDR2 FYNNEI. The V gene lost 4 bases and the J gene lost 6 bases, with 6 bases spanning the gap. CDR3 nucleotide sequence: TGTGCCAGCAGTGCTCGAGCCGGGGAGCTGTTTTTT. Its translation is CASSARAGELFF.

CDR3 sequence reads: CASSYRGGGEKLFF. CDR3 nucleotide sequence: TGTGCCAGCAGCTACAGGGGGGGCGGTGAAAAACTGTTTTTT. The V call is TRBV2, the J call TRBJ1-4; the match to TRBD1 covers 8 bases. The CDR3 has 14 amino acids. Germline-derived CDR1 and CDR2 are SNHLY and FYNNEI. V lost 6 bases to trimming and J lost 7 bases; unmatched junction nucleotides: 7.

The chain employs TRBV2 and TRBJ2-1, with 8 bases matching TRBD2. This CDR3 has 15 amino acids. Per the germline V gene, CDR1 is SNHLY and CDR2 is FYNNEI. J gave up 4 bases and V 8 bases, and 10 bases lay outside the gene matches. The CDR3 here is CASERGGLGYNEQFF. CDR3 in DNA: TGTGCCAGCGAGAGAGGGGGACTAGGATACAATGAGCAGTTCTTC.

The rearrangement links TRBV30 to TRBJ2-7; TRBD1 matches at 10 bases. Germline CDR1 is GTSNPN and CDR2 is SVGIG (reference sequence). CDR3 size: 14 residues. V trimming: 7 bases; J trimming: 3 bases; junction bases outside the gene matches: 9. This CDR3 reads CAFQTGTGDYEQYF. In nucleotides, the CDR3 is TGTGCCTTCCAAACCGGGACAGGGGACTACGAGCAGTACTTC.